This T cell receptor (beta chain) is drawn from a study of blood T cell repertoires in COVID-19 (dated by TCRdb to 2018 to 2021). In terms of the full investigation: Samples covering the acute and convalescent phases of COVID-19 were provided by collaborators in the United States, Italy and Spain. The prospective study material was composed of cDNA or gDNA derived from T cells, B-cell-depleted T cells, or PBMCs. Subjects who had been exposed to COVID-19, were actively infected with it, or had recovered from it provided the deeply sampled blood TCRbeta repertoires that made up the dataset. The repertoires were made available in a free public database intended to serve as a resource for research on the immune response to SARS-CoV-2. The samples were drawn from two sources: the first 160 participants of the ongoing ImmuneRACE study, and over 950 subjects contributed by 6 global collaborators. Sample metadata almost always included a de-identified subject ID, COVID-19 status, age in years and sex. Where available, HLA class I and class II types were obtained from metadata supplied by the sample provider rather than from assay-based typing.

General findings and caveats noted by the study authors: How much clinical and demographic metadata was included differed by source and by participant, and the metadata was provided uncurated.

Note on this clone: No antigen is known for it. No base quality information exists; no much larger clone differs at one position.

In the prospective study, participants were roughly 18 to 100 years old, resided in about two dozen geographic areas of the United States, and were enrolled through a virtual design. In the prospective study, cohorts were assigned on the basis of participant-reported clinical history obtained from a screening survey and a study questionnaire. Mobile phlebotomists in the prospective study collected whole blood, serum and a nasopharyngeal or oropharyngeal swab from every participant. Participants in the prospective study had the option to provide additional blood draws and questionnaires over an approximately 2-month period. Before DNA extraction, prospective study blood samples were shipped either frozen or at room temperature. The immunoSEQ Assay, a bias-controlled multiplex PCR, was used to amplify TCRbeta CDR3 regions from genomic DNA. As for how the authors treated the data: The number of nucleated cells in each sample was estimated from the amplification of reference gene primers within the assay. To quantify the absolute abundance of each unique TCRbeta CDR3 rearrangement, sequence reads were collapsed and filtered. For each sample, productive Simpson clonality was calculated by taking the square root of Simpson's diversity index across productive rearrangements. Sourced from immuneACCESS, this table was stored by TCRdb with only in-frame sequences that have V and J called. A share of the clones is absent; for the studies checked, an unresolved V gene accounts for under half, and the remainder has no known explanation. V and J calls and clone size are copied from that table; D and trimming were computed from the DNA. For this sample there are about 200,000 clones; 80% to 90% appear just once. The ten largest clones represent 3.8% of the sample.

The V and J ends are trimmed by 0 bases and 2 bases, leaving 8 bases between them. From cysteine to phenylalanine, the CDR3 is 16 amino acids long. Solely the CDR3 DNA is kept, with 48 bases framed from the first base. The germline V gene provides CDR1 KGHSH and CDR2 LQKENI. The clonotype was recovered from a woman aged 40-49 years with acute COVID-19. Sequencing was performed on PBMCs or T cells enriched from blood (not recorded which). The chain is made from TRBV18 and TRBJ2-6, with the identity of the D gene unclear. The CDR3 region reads CASSPPYTTGANVLTF. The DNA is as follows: TGTGCCAGCTCACCACCATACACAACTGGGGCCAACGTCCTGACTTTC.